The source of this T cell receptor (beta chain) is a study of T cell repertoires in cytomegalovirus infection. TCRdb processed the reads anew with MiXCR; each CDR3 protein has one entry. Of 450,000 to 550,000 distinct CDR3 sequences in the sample, more than 15% were seen once. This clonotype was observed a single time. The antigen is not known. V lost 3 bases and J 5 bases, leaving 14 bases between the germline ends. CDR3 length: 15 residues. Study-wide findings and caveats: HLA-C-restricted CMV clonotypes gave the most frequent clonotype in two of eight donors. Summed frequency of shared TCR beta families picked out CMV carriers who also had the relevant HLA.

The source of this sequence is a human donor in good health (CMV status not recorded). Some clones in this sample may be carry-over from other donors' samples. The sample comprised CD8+ T cells from PBMCs. This chain uses TRBV12-3 or TRBV12-4 with TRBJ1-5; weak D call: TRBD1 (5 bases). The CDR3 sequence: CASSLGGAGDQPQHF. CDR3 bases: TGTGCCAGCAGTTTGGGCGGGGCGGGGGATCAGCCCCAGCATTTT.